This TCR beta chain was captured by sequencing in a study of blood T cell repertoires in COVID-19. Study information: COVID-19 samples from acute and convalescent phases originated in the United States, Italy and Spain. T cells, B-cell-depleted T cells, or PBMCs supplied cDNA or gDNA.

Original processing methods: Amplification with reference gene primers provided the estimates of nucleated cell counts. Produced via immunoSEQ multiplex PCR; TCRdb's table is partial and in-frame only. The DNA was the basis for D and trimming; V, J and clone size are from that table. The table lists about 120,000 clones, over 65% of them singletons. Germline CDR1 and CDR2: SQVTM and ANQGSEA. The CDR3 covers 13 residues. Unmatched junction bases numbered 10, after V lost 5 bases and J lost 9 bases. The TCR sequence derives from a woman between 70 and 85 years old with acute or convalescent COVID-19. The genes are TRBV29-1 and TRBJ2-4; the match to TRBD2 covers 7 bases. Material: peripheral blood. The CDR3 nucleotides are TGCAGCGTTCAGACTAGCTGGGACTTCATTCAGTACTTC. Translated: CSVQTSWDFIQYF.